The clone carrying this T cell receptor (beta chain) was picked up a small number of times. As yet, its antigen is unknown. This sample stems from a study of blood T cells in healthy people across ages. Study-wide points: Leaving the PBMCs unsorted stopped any conclusive comparison of naive versus antigen-experienced cells. Donors of long life had a larger count of naive CD4+ cells and greater diversity than aged donors.

For the second PCR, which ran for 7 to 11 cycles, a sample-barcoded 5' primer and a J-beta primer mix were used. Each cDNA molecule was tagged by a template-switch adaptor that had 12 random nucleotides. TCRdb ran MiXCR on the 5' RACE reads and lists one entry per CDR3 protein. The data hold about 1.6 million distinct CDR3 sequences, with around 36% observed a single time. Drawing of peripheral blood yielded roughly 9.8 milliliters from each donor. The CDR3 runs to 16 residues. Trimming removed 1 base from V and 3 bases from J, with 15 bases in between. Germline V lookup: CDR1 SGHVS, CDR2 FQNEAQ. This receptor was obtained from a woman aged 25 to 39 in good health. The sample taken for sequencing was blood. The chain links TRBV7-8 to TRBJ1-2; a weak D match, TRBD1 (5 bases). The CDR3 DNA sequence: TGTGCCAGCAGCTTAGTTCCGCGAGGGGACCACTATGGCTACACCTTC. This codes for CASSLVPRGDHYGYTF. The whole variable domain, filled in from reference TRBV7-8 and TRBJ1-2, reads GAGVSQSPRYKVAKRGQDVALRCDPISGHVSLFWYQQALGQGPEFLTYFQNEAQLDKSGLPSDRFFAERPEGSVSTLKIQRTQQEDSAVYLCASSLVPRGDHYGYTFGSGTRLTVV.